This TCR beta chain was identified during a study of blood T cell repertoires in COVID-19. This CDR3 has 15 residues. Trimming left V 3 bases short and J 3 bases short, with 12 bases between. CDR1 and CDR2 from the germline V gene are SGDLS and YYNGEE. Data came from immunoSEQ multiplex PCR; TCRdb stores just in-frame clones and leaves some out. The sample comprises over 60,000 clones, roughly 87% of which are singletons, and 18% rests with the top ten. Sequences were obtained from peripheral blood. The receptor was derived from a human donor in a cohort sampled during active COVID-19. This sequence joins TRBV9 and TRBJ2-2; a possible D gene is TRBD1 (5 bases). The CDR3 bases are TGTGCCAGCAGCGCCGCTAGGGGATACACCGGGGAGCTGTTTTTT. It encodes CASSAARGYTGELFF.